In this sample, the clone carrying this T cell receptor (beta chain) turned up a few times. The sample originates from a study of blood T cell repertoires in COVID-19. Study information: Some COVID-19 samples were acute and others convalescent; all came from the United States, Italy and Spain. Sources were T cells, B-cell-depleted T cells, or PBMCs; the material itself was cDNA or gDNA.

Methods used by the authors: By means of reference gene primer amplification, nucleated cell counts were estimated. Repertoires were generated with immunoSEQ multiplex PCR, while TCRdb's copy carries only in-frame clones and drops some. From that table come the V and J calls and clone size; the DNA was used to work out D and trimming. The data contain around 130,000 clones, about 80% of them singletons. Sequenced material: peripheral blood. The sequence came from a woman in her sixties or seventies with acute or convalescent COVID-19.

CDR3 sequence reads: CASSLGLANTGELFF. In DNA form, the CDR3 reads TGTGCCAGCAGCTTAGGACTCGCGAACACCGGGGAGCTGTTTTTT. This chain connects TRBV7-9 to TRBJ2-2; D not certain. Germline V gives CDR1 SEHNR, CDR2 FQNEAQ (reference sequence). The CDR3 loop spans 15 amino acids. V was cut by 1 base and J by 0 bases, with 6 bases left in between.